The subject of this entry is one TCR beta chain. The data were taken from a study of technical replicates of blood from several donors. The germline V gene has CDR1 KGHSH and CDR2 LQKENI. Losses at the gene ends were 6 bases for V and 3 bases for J; bases not matched to a gene: 13. The CDR3 length is 16 residues. The protocol was immunoSEQ multiplex PCR, while the TCRdb copy is restricted to in-frame clones and leaves out a portion. This table holds around 75,000 clones, approximately 90% found once. The sequenced material came from T cells isolated from PBMCs. The TCR was taken from a human donor in good health. V usage is TRBV18 and J usage is TRBJ1-1; 7 nucleotides match TRBD1. The CDR3 reads CASSRESGQGDTEAFF. The CDR3 coding sequence is TGTGCCAGCTCCCGCGAGAGCGGGCAGGGGGACACTGAAGCTTTCTTT.